Listed here is a single TCR beta chain. Its antigen is as yet unknown. The sample is drawn from a study of cytomegalovirus exposure and HLA in healthy donors. Study-wide background: A preliminary data release comprised 91 million or so unique TCRs obtained from HLA-typed donors. Overall study results and limits: A missense variant in DCLRE1C was later tied to TCR beta V- and J-gene trimming.

V gave up 2 bases and J gave up 9 bases; unmatched junction bases: 13. The CDR3 sequence is 16 residues long. CDR1 and CDR2 (germline): ENHRY, SYGVKD. The PCR was carried out with 60 Vbeta primers and 13 Jbeta primers. Per the authors' pipeline: Roughly 80 million unique TCR beta chains, roughly 11 million of them shared, were counted by a later analysis. Profiling relied on immunoSEQ multiplex PCR, and the TCRdb table lists in-frame clones only, not all of them. V and J calls and clone size are those listed in that table; D and trimming were worked out from the DNA. Here the sample spans 120,000 to 150,000 clones, roughly 74% being singletons.

The chain combines TRBV10-3 with TRBJ2-1, with 7 bases identical to TRBD2. Specimen: PBMCs. The clonotype comes from a woman between 35 and 50 years old in good health and CMV-seropositive. The CDR3 region is CAISEPNTGTKIEQFF. The CDR3 nucleotides read TGTGCCATCAGTGAGCCAAACACCGGGACTAAAATTGAGCAGTTCTTC.